This TCR beta chain was observed in a study of human T cells and chemical hapten exposure. Study in general: Upper back patch tests used 0.01% DPC, scored after 6 days.

Stated time point: pre-sensitization, week 0. The treatment here: therapeutic diphenylcyclopropenone sensitization with weekly scalp DPC. Alopecia patients between 18 and 70 years old and suitable for DPC were used as donors. Study-level points and caveats: Since the donors had alopecia, their immune response may not be the same as that of healthy people. Once DPC sensitization occurred, TCRs above 1 in 1000 frequency showed no change.

This clonotype was seen a handful of times. Its antigen remains unidentified. TCRdb processed the RACE reads anew with MiXCR; each CDR3 protein has one entry. The table shows tens of thousands of distinct CDR3 sequences, with around 9.6% occurring only once. The CDR3 is made up of 13 amino acids. The trim removed 1 base at V and 6 bases at J, leaving 1 base unmatched. Germline CDR1 and CDR2: MDHEN and SYDVKM. Specimen: whole blood, collected in connection with sensitization to the hapten diphenylcyclopropenone (DPC). The chain links TRBV28 to TRBJ2-3; 7 positions agree with TRBD2. This receptor was obtained from a woman aged 40 to 50 with alopecia areata. Some clones in this sample may be carry-over from other donors' samples. The CDR3 DNA follows: TGTGCCAGCAGTTTATTCGGGGGGGATACGCAGTATTTT. This translates into CASSLFGGDTQYF.